The 22 T cell receptor beta chains below were found in one sample sequenced in a study of T cell clonotyping in hematopoietic cell transplantation. The assay was immunoSEQ multiplex PCR, and TCRdb's table has in-frame clones only and misses some. The sample shows about 6,300 clones, under 80% of them seen only once. The starting material was peripheral blood mononuclear cells, obtained 180 days after allogeneic stem cell transplant. All receptors derive from a male patient aged 70 to 80 who had an allogeneic stem cell transplant from an unrelated donor, so T cells may come from the graft donor. Some clones in this sample may be carry-over from other donors' samples.

The V and J genes are TRBV5-1 and TRBJ2-7; D unresolved. This CDR3 has 12 amino acids. The V gene's germline CDR1 is SGHRS and CDR2 YFSETQ. V was pared by 8 bases and J by 1 base, with 10 bases between. CDR3 amino acids: CASSLESYEQYF. The CDR3, as DNA: TGCGCCAGTTCCCTCGAGTCCTACGAGCAGTACTTC.

This rearrangement joins TRBV6-6 to TRBJ1-2, with 9 bases identical to TRBD1. The CDR3 extends over 16 amino acids. In germline, CDR1 is MNHNY, CDR2 SVGAGI (reference sequence). V dropped 6 bases and J dropped 2; count of bases not matched to a gene: 10. The CDR3 spells CASRPTGTGNNYGYTF. The CDR3 nucleotides read TGTGCCAGCAGGCCGACCGGGACAGGGAACAACTATGGCTACACCTTC.

The genes are TRBV7-9 and TRBJ2-5; TRBD1 matches 9 bases. J gave up 3 bases and V 5 bases, and 4 bases lay outside the gene matches. CDR1 and CDR2 (germline): SEHNR, FQNEAQ (reference sequence). The CDR3 runs 14 residues. Here the CDR3 DNA reads TGTGCCAGCAGCCGGACAGGGGTCGAAGAGACCCAGTACTTC. Its translation is CASSRTGVEETQYF.

The chain has TRBV28 and TRBJ1-2, with D hard to call. V was clipped by 5 bases and J by 2 bases, with 12 bases between them. Germline CDR1 and CDR2: MDHEN and SYDVKM. The CDR3 sequence is 14 residues long. The chain's CDR3 is CASSQPGSNYGYTF. CDR3 sequence (DNA): TGTGCCAGCAGTCAACCGGGCTCCAACTATGGCTACACCTTC.

The rearrangement joins TRBV9 to TRBJ2-1; 8 bases are a match to TRBD1. This CDR3 region has 15 residues. The V gene end was trimmed by 0 bases and the J gene end by 1 base; junction bases not matched to a gene: 0. CDR1 SGDLS and CDR2 YYNGEE come from the germline V gene. DNA for the CDR3: TGTGCCAGCAGCGTAGGACAGGGGTCCTACAATGAGCAGTTCTTC. Its protein is CASSVGQGSYNEQFF.

The chain uses TRBV6-5 and TRBJ2-7; D unclear. V dropped 8 bases and J dropped 4 bases, with 6 bases sitting between them. The CDR3 runs to 10 residues. CDR1 MNHEY and CDR2 SVGAGI come from the germline V gene. As DNA, the CDR3 is TGTGCCAGCGGAATATACGAGCAGTACTTC. Protein product: CASGIYEQYF.

This rearrangement joins TRBV6-6 to TRBJ1-1, with D possibly TRBD1 on 5 matching bases. The CDR3 is made up of 15 amino acids. The germline V gene encodes CDR1 MNHNY and CDR2 SVGAGI (reference sequence). Between the trimmed V and J ends, which lost 9 bases and 2 bases, there was a span of 19 bases. The chain's CDR3 is CASSFAQAINTEAFF. The CDR3 DNA is TGTGCCAGTTCCTTTGCACAGGCCATCAACACTGAAGCTTTCTTT.

The chain combines TRBV28 with TRBJ2-3; 7 bases are shared with TRBD1. CDR1 MDHEN and CDR2 SYDVKM come from the germline V gene. V was pared by 6 bases and J by 2 bases, with 8 bases of the junction left unmatched. The CDR3 loop spans 15 amino acids. Here the CDR3 DNA reads TGTGCCAGCAGCAAGAGGGACAGCTCCACAGATACGCAGTATTTT. As protein: CASSKRDSSTDTQYF.

This chain links TRBV19 with TRBJ2-3; 7 bases are a match to TRBD2. V lost 6 bases to trimming and J lost 0 bases; unmatched junction nucleotides: 12. The CDR3 covers 17 residues. Germline loops: CDR1 LNHDA, CDR2 SQIVND (reference sequence). This chain's CDR3 is CASSPDRSSGSTDTQYF. The CDR3 DNA is TGTGCCAGTAGCCCAGATCGTAGTAGCGGGAGCACAGATACGCAGTATTTT.

The chain uses TRBV30 and TRBJ1-2; D is ambiguous. CDR1 and CDR2 (germline): GTSNPN, SVGIG (reference sequence). This CDR3 spans 12 amino acids. V shed 1 base and J shed 1 base, with 4 bases lying between them. In nucleotides, the CDR3 is TGTGCCTGGAGTGCCGGTAACTATGGCTACACCTTC. It encodes CAWSAGNYGYTF.

This clone has a single count. V is TRBV1 and J is TRBJ1-2; the tabulated D call, TRBD1, remains unverified against the DNA. TRBV1 is termed a pseudogene. The CDR3 length is 11 residues. Here the CDR3 DNA reads TGCACCAGCAGCCAAGCAGATGGCTACACCTTC. Residues: CTSSQADGYTF.

This chain connects TRBV29-1 to TRBJ2-1; 10 positions match TRBD2. The CDR3 extends over 14 amino acids. In germline, CDR1 is SQVTM, CDR2 ANQGSEA. The ends lost 4 bases at V and 7 bases at J; junction bases unmatched: 7. For the CDR3, the DNA is TGCAGCGTTGCTTGGACTAGCGGATGGAATGAGCAGTTCTTC. Its translation is CSVAWTSGWNEQFF.

The chain has TRBV4-2 and TRBJ2-2; D tentatively fits TRBD1 or TRBD2 (6 bases each). Germline CDR1 and CDR2: LGHNA and YNFKEQ. V lost 1 base and J lost 8, with 20 bases in between. The CDR3 extends over 17 amino acids. The CDR3 DNA reads as TGTGCCAGCAGCCAAGTGGGGGGCTCAAACAGAGTGGGGGAGCTGTTTTTT. Translating gives CASSQVGGSNRVGELFF.

This chain links TRBV7-2 with TRBJ1-1; possible D gene TRBD1, 6 bases. The V gene's germline CDR1 is SGHTA and CDR2 FQGNSA. The CDR3 covers 13 residues. Trimming took 1 base from V and 4 from J, leaving 7 bases between them. CDR3 sequence reads: CASSLVQGTEAFF. The CDR3 DNA sequence: TGTGCCAGCAGCTTAGTACAGGGCACTGAAGCTTTCTTT.

This chain joins TRBV19 and TRBJ1-1; D is possibly TRBD1 (6 bases). This CDR3 contains 14 residues. Germline V gives CDR1 LNHDA, CDR2 SQIVND (reference sequence). Trimming removed 5 bases at V and 7 bases at J, with 17 bases between. The CDR3 sequence: CASSLFKDSREAFF. For the CDR3, the DNA is TGTGCCAGTAGTTTATTCAAGGACAGCCGTGAAGCTTTCTTT.

The chain joins TRBV2 to TRBJ2-7; the D is unclear. Deletions cut 5 bases from V and 3 bases from J, with 5 bases between. CDR3 length equals 11 residues. In germline, CDR1 is SNHLY, CDR2 FYNNEI. The CDR3 DNA follows: TGTGCCAGCAGTCAGAACTACGAGCAGTACTTC. Encoded protein: CASSQNYEQYF.

V usage is TRBV5-1 and J usage is TRBJ2-1; 14 positions agree with TRBD2. V shed 2 bases and J 6 bases; nucleotides not matched to a gene: 13. This CDR3 contains 19 residues. Per the germline V gene, CDR1 is SGHRS and CDR2 is YFSETQ. Written as DNA, the CDR3 is TGCGCCAGCAGCTTACAAACCAGACTAGCGGGAGGGCCTGGCAATGAGCAGTTCTTC. Amino acid sequence: CASSLQTRLAGGPGNEQFF.

This sequence joins TRBV14 and TRBJ2-7; D unresolved. V lost 0 bases, J lost 9 bases, and 9 bases lay in between. The CDR3 sequence is 12 residues long. Looked up from germline, CDR1 is SGHDN and CDR2 is FVKESK. The CDR3 protein is CASSQDWSGQYF. CDR3 in DNA: TGTGCCAGCAGCCAAGATTGGTCCGGGCAGTACTTC.

The rearrangement joins TRBV27 to TRBJ2-7; D remains ambiguous. CDR3 length: 15 amino acids. Germline CDR1 MNHEY, CDR2 SMNVEV (reference sequence). V was shortened by 6 bases and J by 3 bases, with 18 bases between the two germline ends. This CDR3 reads CASRASQLYHYEQYF. The CDR3 DNA sequence: TGTGCCAGCAGAGCCTCCCAGCTATACCACTACGAGCAGTACTTC.

The chain is built from TRBV28 and TRBJ1-1, with 10 bases fitting TRBD1. V was clipped by 6 bases and J by 0 bases; unmatched bases: 4. Per the germline V gene, CDR1 is MDHEN and CDR2 is SYDVKM. This CDR3 spans 15 amino acids. The CDR3 sequence is CASREGTGVNTEAFF. Here the CDR3 DNA reads TGTGCCAGCAGAGAAGGGACAGGGGTGAACACTGAAGCTTTCTTT.

The chain has TRBV19 and TRBJ1-5; D not resolved. The germline V gene encodes CDR1 LNHDA and CDR2 SQIVND (reference sequence). Trimming pared 1 base from V and 0 bases from J, leaving 10 bases between. This CDR3 is 16 amino acids long. The CDR3: CASSIGALRSNQPQHF. In DNA, the CDR3 is TGTGCCAGTAGTATAGGCGCCCTTCGTAGCAATCAGCCCCAGCATTTT.

The chain recombines TRBV5-5 with TRBJ2-5; D is ambiguous. This CDR3 is built from 15 residues. The germline V and J ends were trimmed by 0 bases and 2 bases, with 11 bases remaining between them. The germline CDR1 and CDR2 sequences are SGHKS and YYEKEE (reference sequence). CDR3 sequence (DNA): TGTGCCAGCAGCTTGGTCGGGCGGAATCAAGAGACCCAGTACTTC. It specifies CASSLVGRNQETQYF.